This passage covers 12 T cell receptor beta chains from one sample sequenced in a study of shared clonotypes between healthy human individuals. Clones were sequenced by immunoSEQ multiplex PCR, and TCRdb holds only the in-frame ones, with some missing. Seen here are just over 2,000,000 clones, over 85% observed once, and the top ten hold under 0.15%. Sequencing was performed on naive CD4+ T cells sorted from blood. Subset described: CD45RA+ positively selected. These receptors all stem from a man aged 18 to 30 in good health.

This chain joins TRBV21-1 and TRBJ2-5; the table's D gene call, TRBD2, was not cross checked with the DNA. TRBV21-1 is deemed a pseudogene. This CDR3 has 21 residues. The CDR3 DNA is TGTGCCAGCAGCGCCCTAACGGGAACCGGGACTAGCGGGAGGGACCAAGAGACCCAGTACTTC. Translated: CASSALTGTGTSGRDQETQYF.

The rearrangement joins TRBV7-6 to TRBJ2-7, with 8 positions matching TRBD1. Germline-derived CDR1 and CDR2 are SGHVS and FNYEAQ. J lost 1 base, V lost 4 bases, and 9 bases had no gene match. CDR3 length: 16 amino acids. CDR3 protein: CASSSHPGQASYEQYF. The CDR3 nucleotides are TGTGCCAGCAGCTCCCATCCGGGACAGGCTTCCTACGAGCAGTACTTC. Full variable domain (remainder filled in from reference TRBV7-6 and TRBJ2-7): GAGVSQSPRYKVTKRGQDVALRCDPISGHVSLYWYRQALGQGPEFLTYFNYEAQQDKSGLPNDRFSAERPEGSISTLTIQRTEQRDSAMYRCASSSHPGQASYEQYFGPGTRLTVT.

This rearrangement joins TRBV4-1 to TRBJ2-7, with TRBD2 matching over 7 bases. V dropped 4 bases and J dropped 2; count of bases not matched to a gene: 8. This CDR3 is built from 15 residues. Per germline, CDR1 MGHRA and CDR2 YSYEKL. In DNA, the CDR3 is TGCGCCAGCAGCCGCCCCGGGACTACAACCTACGAGCAGTACTTC. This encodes CASSRPGTTTYEQYF.

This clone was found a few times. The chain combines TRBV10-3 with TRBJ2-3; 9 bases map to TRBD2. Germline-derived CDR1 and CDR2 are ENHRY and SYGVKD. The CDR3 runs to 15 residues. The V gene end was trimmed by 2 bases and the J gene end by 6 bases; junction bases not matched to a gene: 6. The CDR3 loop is CAISEASSGKDTQYF. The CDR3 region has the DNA TGTGCCATCAGTGAGGCCTCTAGCGGGAAGGATACGCAGTATTTT.

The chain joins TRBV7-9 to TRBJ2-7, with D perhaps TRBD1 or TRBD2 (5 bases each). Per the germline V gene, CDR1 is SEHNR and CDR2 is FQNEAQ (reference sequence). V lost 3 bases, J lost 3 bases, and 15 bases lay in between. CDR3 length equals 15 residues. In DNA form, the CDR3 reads TGTGCCAGCAGCTTGGGATCCGGGACCCTCTACGAGCAGTACTTC. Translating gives CASSLGSGTLYEQYF.

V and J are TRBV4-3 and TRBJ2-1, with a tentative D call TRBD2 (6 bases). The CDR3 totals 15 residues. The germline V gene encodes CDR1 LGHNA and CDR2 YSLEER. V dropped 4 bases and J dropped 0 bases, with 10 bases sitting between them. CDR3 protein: CASSLSGGSYNEQFF. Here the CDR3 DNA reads TGCGCCAGCAGCCTTAGCGGAGGCTCCTACAATGAGCAGTTCTTC.

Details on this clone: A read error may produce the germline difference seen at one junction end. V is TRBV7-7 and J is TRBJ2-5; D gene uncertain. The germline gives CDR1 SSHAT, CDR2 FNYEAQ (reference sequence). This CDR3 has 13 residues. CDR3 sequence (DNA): TGTGCTAGCAGTCCAGGCCCCGGAGAGACCCAGTACTTC. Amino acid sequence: CASSPGPGETQYF.

CDR3 coding DNA: TGTGCCAGCGGTCGGGGGGGGCCATATGGCTACACCTTC. Its translation: CASGRGGPYGYTF. The V call is TRBV27, the J call TRBJ1-2, with a possible D match to TRBD1 (6 bases). V was clipped by 8 bases and J by 5 bases, with 15 bases between them. This CDR3 comprises 13 residues. Per germline, CDR1 MNHEY and CDR2 SMNVEV (reference sequence).

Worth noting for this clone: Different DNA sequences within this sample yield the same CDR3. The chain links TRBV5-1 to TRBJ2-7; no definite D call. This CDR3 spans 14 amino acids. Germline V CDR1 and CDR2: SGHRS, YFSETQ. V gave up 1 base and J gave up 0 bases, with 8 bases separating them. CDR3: CASSLYGSSYEQYF. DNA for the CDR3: TGCGCCAGCAGCTTGTACGGTAGCTCCTACGAGCAGTACTTC.

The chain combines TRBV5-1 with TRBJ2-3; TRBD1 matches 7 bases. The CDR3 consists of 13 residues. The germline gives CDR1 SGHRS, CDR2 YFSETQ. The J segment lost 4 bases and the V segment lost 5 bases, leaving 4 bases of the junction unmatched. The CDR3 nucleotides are TGCGCCAGCAGGAATACAGGGGCAGATACGCAGTATTTT. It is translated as CASRNTGADTQYF.

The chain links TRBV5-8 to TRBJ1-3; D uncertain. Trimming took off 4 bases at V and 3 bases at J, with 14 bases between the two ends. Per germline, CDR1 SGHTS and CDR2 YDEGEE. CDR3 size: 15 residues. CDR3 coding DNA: TGTGCCAGCAGCAGGTGGGCCCTCGATGGAAACACCATATATTTT. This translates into CASSRWALDGNTIYF.

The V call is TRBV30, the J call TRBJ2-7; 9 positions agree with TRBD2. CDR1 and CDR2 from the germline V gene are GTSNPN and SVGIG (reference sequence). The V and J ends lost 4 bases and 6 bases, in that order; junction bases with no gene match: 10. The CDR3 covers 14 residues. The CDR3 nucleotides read TGTGCCTGGATTGTCGGCGGGGGGGCCGGCGAGCAGTACTTC. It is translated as CAWIVGGGAGEQYF.